A few counts support the clone carrying this T cell receptor (beta chain). Its antigen is undetermined. This sample is drawn from a study of blood T cells in healthy people across ages. Notes on the study in general: Both naive CD4+ cell counts and diversity were greater in long-lived donors than in aged donors.

CDR1 MNHEY and CDR2 SVGAGI come from the germline V gene. Between the trimmed V and J ends, which lost 2 bases and 0 bases, there was a span of 11 bases. This CDR3 spans 16 amino acids. Together with a sample-barcoded 5' primer, a J-beta primer mix was included in a second PCR lasting about 7 to 12 cycles. In TCRdb, the 5' RACE reads were re-called with MiXCR into one record per CDR3 protein. The sample contains about 1,600,000 distinct CDR3 sequences, approximately 40% of which appear only once. The study recruited healthy Caucasian donors from Russia who were aged about 6 to 95. The clonotype comes from a woman between 18 and 30 years old in good health. The J gene is TRBJ2-4, the V gene TRBV6-5; no clear D. The sample was blood. In DNA, the CDR3 is TGTGCCAGCAGTTACAGGCAGACGCTAGCCAAAAACATTCAGTACTTC. Translating it yields CASSYRQTLAKNIQYF.